The 3 T cell receptor beta chains presented below share a single source sample, sequenced in a study of cytomegalovirus exposure and HLA in healthy donors. The PCR made use of 60 Vbeta and 13 Jbeta primers. Using immunoSEQ multiplex PCR, the repertoire was profiled, and TCRdb retains in-frame clones only, with some absent. The data show 250,000 to 350,000 clones, 65% to 85% seen once. The source material was PBMCs. The receptor set was obtained from a female donor in good health and CMV-seronegative.

Concerning this clone itself: Distinct nucleotide sequences in the sample also encode this CDR3. The V call is TRBV27, the J call TRBJ1-5, with TRBD1 matching 9 bases. The CDR3 covers 14 residues. Losses at the gene ends were 5 bases for V and 2 bases for J; bases not matched to a gene: 1. Germline V gene sequence: CDR1 MNHEY, CDR2 SMNVEV (reference sequence). CDR3 bases: TGTGCCAGCAGTAGGACAGGGGGCAATCAGCCCCAGCATTTT. As protein: CASSRTGGNQPQHF.

V is TRBV7-6 and J is TRBJ2-3, with 8 bases identical to TRBD2. CDR3 length equals 19 residues. Germline loops: CDR1 SGHVS, CDR2 FNYEAQ. V shed 1 base and J 4 bases; nucleotides not matched to a gene: 16. In nucleotides, the CDR3 is TGTGCCAGCAGCTTAGGGGACGGGAGGGCCAGGTTCCCCCCAGATACGCAGTATTTT. It yields the protein CASSLGDGRARFPPDTQYF.

Note on this clone: Additional DNA sequences in this sample encode the identical CDR3. The chain couples TRBV28 to TRBJ2-7; D unresolved. This CDR3 spans 13 amino acids. V was trimmed by 3 bases and J by 0 bases, leaving 6 bases between them. Germline CDR1 reads MDHEN; CDR2 reads SYDVKM. The CDR3 nucleotides are TGTGCCAGCAGTTTGCGAAGCTCCTACGAGCAGTACTTC. It encodes CASSLRSSYEQYF.